This TCR beta chain was retrieved from a study of CD8 T cells in ankylosing spondylitis. Each CDR3 protein is one row after TCRdb ran MiXCR on the 5' RACE reads. The sample contains around 130,000 distinct CDR3 sequences, roughly an eighth of which appear only once. Study-wide results and caveats: Within ankylosing spondylitis blood, a TCR beta motif made up of several highly homologous variants appeared to be characteristic.

Note on this clonotype: As yet, its antigen is unknown.

The V and J ends lost 3 bases and 4 bases, in that order; junction bases with no gene match: 2. Germline V gives CDR1 KGHDR, CDR2 SFDVKD. This CDR3 contains 14 residues. The receptor's source is a female donor with ankylosing spondylitis or in good health (not recorded which). The source material was blood, either unsorted or a sorted T cell fraction (not recorded which). The chain combines TRBV24-1 with TRBJ1-2; TRBD1 agrees at 9 bases. For the CDR3, the DNA is TGTGCCACCAGTGATGGGGACAGGGTCTATGGCTACACCTTC. Encoded protein: CATSDGDRVYGYTF.